Listed here is a single T cell receptor (beta chain). Its antigen is still unknown. Repertoires were generated with immunoSEQ multiplex PCR, while TCRdb's copy carries only in-frame clones and drops some. The data hold some 77,000 clones, with roughly 91% observed a single time. V was trimmed by 4 bases and J by 5 bases, leaving 12 bases between them. Germline loops: CDR1 SNHLY, CDR2 FYNNEI. The CDR3 extends over 14 amino acids. This record belongs to a study of identifying expanded T cells in peripheral blood. During the collection period, no donor immune events like infections were recorded. Study findings and constraints: Variance in clone template counts between approximately 2-week samples significantly increased with total template count across all healthy donors.

Sequences were obtained from blood. This chain uses TRBV2 with TRBJ1-5; no reliable D call. This TCR derives from a person aged 18-69 years in good health. The CDR3, as DNA: TGTGCCAGCAGTGGGGTTATTGGGGATCAGCCCCAGCATTTT. Its protein is CASSGVIGDQPQHF.